The table lists the clone carrying this T cell receptor beta chain with many counts. What it recognizes is unknown. The data belong to a study of T-cell reconstitution after alpha-beta-depleted transplantation in children. Study conclusions and caveats: Newly produced T cells mostly accounted for T-cell counts and diversity one year post-transplant.

Unique molecular identifiers were incorporated into the prepared TCRbeta library. TCRdb processed the PCR reads anew with MiXCR; each CDR3 protein has one entry. Of around 200,000 distinct CDR3 sequences in the sample, approximately 15% were seen once. The ends were cut back, 5 bases at V and 3 bases at J, with 4 bases in the middle. The length of the CDR3 is 12 residues. The chain recombines TRBV12-3 or TRBV12-4 with TRBJ2-2; D remains ambiguous. The TCR comes from a male patient aged 2-10 years who had a stem cell transplant for acute lymphoblastic leukemia, so the T cells may come from the graft donor. The sequencing used PBMCs, mostly from graft donor cells, collected 360 days after TCRalphabeta/CD19-depleted stem cell transplant. This chain's CDR3 is CASSSDTGELFF. The DNA for the CDR3 is TGTGCCAGCAGTAGCGACACCGGGGAGCTGTTTTTT.